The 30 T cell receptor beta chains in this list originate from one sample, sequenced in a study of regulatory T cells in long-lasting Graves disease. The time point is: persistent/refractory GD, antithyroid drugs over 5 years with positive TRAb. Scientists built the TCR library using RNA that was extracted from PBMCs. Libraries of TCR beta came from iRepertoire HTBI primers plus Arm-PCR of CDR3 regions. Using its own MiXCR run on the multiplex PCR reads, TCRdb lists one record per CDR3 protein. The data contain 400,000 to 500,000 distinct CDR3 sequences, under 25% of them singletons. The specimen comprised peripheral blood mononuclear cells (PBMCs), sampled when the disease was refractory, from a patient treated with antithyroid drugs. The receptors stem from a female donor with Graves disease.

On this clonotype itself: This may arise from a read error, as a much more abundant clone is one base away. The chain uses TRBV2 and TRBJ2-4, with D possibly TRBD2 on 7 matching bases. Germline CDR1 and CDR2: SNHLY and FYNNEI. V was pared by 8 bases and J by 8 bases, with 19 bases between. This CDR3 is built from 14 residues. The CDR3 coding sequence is TGTGCCAGCGCCGAGAGGGGGGGTCTTGACATTCAGTACTTC. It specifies CASAERGGLDIQYF.

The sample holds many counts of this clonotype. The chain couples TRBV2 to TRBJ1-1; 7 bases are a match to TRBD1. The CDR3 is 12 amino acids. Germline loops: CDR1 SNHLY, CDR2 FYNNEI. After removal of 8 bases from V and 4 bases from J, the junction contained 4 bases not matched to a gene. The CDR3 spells CASHRGGTEAFF. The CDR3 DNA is TGTGCCAGCCACAGGGGAGGCACTGAAGCTTTCTTT.

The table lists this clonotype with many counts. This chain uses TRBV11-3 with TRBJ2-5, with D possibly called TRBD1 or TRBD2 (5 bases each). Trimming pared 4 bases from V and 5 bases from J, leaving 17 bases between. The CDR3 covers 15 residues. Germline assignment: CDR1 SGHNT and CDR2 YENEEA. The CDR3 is CASSWVGTPVETQYF. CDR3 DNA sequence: TGTGCCAGCAGCTGGGTCGGGACCCCGGTGGAGACCCAGTACTTC. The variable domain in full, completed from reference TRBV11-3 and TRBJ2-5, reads EAGVVQSPRYKIIEKKQPVAFWCNPISGHNTLYWYLQNLGQGPELLIRYENEEAVDDSQLPKDRFSAERLKGVDSTLKIQPAELGDSAVYLCASSWVGTPVETQYFGPGTRLLVL.

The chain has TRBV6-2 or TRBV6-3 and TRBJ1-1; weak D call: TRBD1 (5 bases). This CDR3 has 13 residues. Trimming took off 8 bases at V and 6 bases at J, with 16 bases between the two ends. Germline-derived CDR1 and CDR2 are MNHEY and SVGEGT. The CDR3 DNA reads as TGTGCCAGCTCGCGGGGCGCCGTCGCTGAAGCTTTCTTT. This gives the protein CASSRGAVAEAFF.

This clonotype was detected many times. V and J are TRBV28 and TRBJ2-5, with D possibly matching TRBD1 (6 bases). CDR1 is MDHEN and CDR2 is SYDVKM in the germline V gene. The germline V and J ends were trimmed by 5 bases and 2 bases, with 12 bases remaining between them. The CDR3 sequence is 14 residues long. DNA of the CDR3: TGTGCCAGCAGTCCTCCGGGACATCAAGAGACCCAGTACTTC. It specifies CASSPPGHQETQYF.

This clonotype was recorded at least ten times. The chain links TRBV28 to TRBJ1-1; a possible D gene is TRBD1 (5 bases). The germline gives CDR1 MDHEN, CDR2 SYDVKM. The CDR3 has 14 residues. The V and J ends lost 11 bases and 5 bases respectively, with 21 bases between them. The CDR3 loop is CAWGRGAGTTEAFF. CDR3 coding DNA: TGTGCCTGGGGCCGAGGCGCAGGGACGACTGAAGCTTTCTTT.

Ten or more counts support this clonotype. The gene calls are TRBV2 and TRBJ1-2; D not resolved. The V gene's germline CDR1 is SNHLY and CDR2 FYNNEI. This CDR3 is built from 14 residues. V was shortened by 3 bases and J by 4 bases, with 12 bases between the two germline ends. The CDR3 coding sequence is TGTGCCAGCAGTGATCAGAGTTCAAGCTATGGCTACACCTTC. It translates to CASSDQSSSYGYTF.

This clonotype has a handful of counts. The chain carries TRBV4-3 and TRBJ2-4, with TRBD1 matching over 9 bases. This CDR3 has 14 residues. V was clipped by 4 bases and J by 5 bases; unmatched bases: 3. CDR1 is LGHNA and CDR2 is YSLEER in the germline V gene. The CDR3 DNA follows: TGCGCCAGCAGCCCCCACAGGGGGCAAAACATTCAGTACTTC. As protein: CASSPHRGQNIQYF.

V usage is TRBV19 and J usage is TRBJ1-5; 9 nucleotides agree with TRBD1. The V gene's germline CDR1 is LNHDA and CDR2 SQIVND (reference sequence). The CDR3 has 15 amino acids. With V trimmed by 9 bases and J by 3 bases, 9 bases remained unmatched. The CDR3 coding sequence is TGTGCCAGAGTTTTGACAGGGGGACTCAATCAGCCCCAGCATTTT. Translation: CARVLTGGLNQPQHF.

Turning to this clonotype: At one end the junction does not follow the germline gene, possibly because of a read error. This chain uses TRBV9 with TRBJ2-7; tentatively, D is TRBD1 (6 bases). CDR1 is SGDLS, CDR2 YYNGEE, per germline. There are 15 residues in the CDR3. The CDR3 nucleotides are TGTGCCAACAGCGCCGGGACATACCCAACCTACGAGCAGTACTTC. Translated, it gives CANSAGTYPTYEQYF.

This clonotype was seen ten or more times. The CDR3 protein is CASSTLRDELAKNIQYF. Written as DNA, the CDR3 is TGTGCCAGCAGTACCCTCCGGGATGAACTAGCCAAAAACATTCAGTACTTC. The gene calls are TRBV28 and TRBJ2-4, with D possibly being TRBD2 (5 bases). Germline CDR1 and CDR2: MDHEN and SYDVKM. V lost 5 bases and J 0 bases, leaving 17 bases between the germline ends. The CDR3 is 17 residues long.

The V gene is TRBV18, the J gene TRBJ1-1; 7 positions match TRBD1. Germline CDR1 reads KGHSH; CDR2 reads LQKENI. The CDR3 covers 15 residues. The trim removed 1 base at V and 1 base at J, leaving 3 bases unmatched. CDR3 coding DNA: TGTGCCAGCTCACCACTAGGGGGCCCGAACACTGAAGCTTTCTTT. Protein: CASSPLGGPNTEAFF.

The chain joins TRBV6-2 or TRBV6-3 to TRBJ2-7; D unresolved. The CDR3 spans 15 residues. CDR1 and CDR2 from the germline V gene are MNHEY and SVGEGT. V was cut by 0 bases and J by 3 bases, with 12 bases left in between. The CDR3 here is CASSYSRRSGYEQYF. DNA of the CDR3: TGTGCCAGCAGTTACTCGAGAAGGTCTGGCTACGAGCAGTACTTC.

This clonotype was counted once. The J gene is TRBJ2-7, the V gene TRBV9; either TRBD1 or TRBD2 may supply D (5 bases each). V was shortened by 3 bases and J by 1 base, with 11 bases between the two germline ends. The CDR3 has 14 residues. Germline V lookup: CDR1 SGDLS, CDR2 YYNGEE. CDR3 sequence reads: CASSGGGVSYEQYF. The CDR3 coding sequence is TGTGCCAGCAGCGGTGGGGGAGTGTCCTACGAGCAGTACTTC.

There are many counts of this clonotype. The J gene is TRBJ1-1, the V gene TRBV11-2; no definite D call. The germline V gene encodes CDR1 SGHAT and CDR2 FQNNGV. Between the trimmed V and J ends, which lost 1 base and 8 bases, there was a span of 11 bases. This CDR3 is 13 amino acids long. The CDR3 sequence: CASSLGLGGEAFF. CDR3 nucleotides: TGTGCCAGCAGCTTAGGCCTGGGAGGGGAAGCTTTCTTT. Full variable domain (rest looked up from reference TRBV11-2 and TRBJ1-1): EAGVAQSPRYKIIEKRQSVAFWCNPISGHATLYWYQQILGQGPKLLIQFQNNGVVDDSQLPKDRFSAERLKGVDSTLKIQPAKLEDSAVYLCASSLGLGGEAFFGQGTRLTVV.

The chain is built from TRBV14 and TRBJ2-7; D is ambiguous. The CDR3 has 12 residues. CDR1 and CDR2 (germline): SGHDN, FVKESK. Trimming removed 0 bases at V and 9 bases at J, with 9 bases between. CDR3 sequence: CASSQDRVRQYF. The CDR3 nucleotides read TGTGCCAGCAGCCAAGATCGGGTCCGGCAGTACTTC. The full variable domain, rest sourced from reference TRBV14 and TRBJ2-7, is EAGVTQFPSHSVIEKGQTVTLRCDPISGHDNLYWYRRVMGKEIKFLLHFVKESKQDESGMPNNRFLAERTGGTYSTLKVQPAELEDSGVYFCASSQDRVRQYFGPGTRLTVT.

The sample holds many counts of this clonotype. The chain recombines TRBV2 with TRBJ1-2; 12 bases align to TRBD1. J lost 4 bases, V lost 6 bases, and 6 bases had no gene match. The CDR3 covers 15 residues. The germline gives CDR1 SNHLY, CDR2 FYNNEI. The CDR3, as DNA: TGTGCCAGCAGAGCCGGGACAGGGGGCGGCTATGGCTACACCTTC. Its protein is CASRAGTGGGYGYTF.

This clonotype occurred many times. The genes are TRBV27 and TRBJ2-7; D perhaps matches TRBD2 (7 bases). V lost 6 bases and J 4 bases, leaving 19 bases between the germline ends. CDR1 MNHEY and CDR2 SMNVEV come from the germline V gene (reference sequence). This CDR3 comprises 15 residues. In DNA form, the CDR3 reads TGTGCCAGCAGGGCCCTGGGGGCGGGAGAATACGAGCAGTACTTC. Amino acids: CASRALGAGEYEQYF.

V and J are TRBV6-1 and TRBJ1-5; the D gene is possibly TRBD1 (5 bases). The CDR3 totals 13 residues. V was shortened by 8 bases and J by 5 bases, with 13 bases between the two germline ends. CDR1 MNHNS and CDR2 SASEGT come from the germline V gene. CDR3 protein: CASRQGGYQPQHF. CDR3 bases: TGTGCCAGCCGTCAGGGAGGCTATCAGCCCCAGCATTTT.

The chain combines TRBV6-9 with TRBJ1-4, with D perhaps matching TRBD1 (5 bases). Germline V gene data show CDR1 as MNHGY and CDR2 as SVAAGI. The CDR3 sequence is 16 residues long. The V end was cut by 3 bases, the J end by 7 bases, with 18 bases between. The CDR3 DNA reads TGTGCCAGCAGTTACGAAAGCCTTCCCGGGGGTGAAAAACTGTTTTTT. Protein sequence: CASSYESLPGGEKLFF.

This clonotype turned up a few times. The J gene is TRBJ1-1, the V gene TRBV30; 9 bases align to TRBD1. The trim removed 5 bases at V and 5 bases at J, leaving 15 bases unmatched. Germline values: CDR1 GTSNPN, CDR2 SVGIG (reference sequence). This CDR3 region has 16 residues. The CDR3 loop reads CAWLPSVGQGRTEAFF. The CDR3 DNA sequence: TGTGCCTGGCTACCTTCAGTTGGACAGGGGAGGACTGAAGCTTTCTTT. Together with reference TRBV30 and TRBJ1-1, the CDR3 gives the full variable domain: SQTIHQWPATLVQPVGSPLSLECTVEGTSNPNLYWYRQAAGRGLQLLFYSVGIGQISSEVPQNLSASRPQDRQFILSSKKLLLSDSGFYLCAWLPSVGQGRTEAFFGQGTRLTVV.

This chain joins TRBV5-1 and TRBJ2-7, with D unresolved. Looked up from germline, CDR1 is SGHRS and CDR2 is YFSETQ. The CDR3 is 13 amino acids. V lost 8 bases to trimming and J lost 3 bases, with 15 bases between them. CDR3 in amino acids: CARSRVANYEQYF. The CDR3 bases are TGCGCCAGAAGCCGGGTCGCTAACTACGAGCAGTACTTC.

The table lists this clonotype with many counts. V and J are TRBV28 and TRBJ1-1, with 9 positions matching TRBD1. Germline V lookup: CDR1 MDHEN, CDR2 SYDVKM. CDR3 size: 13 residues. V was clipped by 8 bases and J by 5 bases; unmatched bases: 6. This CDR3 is CASAGQGFTEAFF. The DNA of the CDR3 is TGTGCCAGCGCAGGACAGGGGTTTACTGAAGCTTTCTTT.

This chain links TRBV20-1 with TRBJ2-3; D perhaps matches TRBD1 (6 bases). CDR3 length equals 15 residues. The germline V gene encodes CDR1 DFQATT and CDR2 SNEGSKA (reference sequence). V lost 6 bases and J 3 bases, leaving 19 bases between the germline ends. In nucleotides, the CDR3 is TGCAGTGCACCATCGGACCAGGGGCGAACAGATACGCAGTATTTT. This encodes CSAPSDQGRTDTQYF.

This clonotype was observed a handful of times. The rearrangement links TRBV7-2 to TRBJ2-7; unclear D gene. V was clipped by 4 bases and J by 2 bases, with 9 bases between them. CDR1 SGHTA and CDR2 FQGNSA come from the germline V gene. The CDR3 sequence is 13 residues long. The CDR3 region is CASSSVTTYEQYF. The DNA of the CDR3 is TGTGCCAGCAGCTCAGTAACGACCTACGAGCAGTACTTC. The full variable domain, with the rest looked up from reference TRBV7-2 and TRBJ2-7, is GAGVSQSPSNKVTEKGKDVELRCDPISGHTALYWYRQSLGQGLEFLIYFQGNSAPDKSGLPSDRFSAERTGGSVSTLTIQRTQQEDSAVYLCASSSVTTYEQYFGPGTRLTVT.

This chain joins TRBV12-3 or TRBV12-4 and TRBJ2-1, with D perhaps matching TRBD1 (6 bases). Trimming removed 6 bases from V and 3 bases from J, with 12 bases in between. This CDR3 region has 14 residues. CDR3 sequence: CASSPQGSYNEQFF. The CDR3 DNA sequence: TGTGCCAGCAGCCCCCAGGGGAGCTACAATGAGCAGTTCTTC.

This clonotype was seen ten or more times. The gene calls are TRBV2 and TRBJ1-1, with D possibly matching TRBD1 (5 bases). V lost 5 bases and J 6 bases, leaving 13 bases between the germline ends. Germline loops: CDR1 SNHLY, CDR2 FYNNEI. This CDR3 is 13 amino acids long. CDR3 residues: CASSPPTGAEAFF. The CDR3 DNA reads TGTGCCAGCAGTCCACCTACAGGCGCTGAAGCTTTCTTT. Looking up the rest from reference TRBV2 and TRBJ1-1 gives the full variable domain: EPEVTQTPSHQVTQMGQEVILRCVPISNHLYFYWYRQILGQKVEFLVSFYNNEISEKSEIFDDQFSVERPDGSNFTLKIRSTKLEDSAMYFCASSPPTGAEAFFGQGTRLTVV.

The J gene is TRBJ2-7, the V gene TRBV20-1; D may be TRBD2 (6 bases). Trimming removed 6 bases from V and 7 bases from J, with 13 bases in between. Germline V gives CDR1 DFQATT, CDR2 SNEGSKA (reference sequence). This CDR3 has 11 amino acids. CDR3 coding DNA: TGCAGTGCGACGATCGGGAGTGAGCAGTACTTC. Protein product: CSATIGSEQYF.

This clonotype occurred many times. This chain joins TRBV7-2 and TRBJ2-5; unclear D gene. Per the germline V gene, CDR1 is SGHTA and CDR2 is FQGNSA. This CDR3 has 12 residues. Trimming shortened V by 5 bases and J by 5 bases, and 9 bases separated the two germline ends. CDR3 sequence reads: CASSLQMETQYF. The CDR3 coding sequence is TGTGCCAGCAGCCTACAGATGGAGACCCAGTACTTC.

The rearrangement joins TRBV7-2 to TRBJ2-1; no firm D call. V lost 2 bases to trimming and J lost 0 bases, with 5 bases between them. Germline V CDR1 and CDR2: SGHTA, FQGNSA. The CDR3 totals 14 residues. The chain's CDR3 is CASSLLSSYNEQFF. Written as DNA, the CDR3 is TGTGCCAGCAGCTTACTGAGCTCCTACAATGAGCAGTTCTTC.